A selection of T cell receptor beta chains follows, all from one sample in a study of tumor and adjacent non-tumor tissue in lung cancer. TCRdb redid the calling of the multiplex PCR reads with MiXCR, one entry per CDR3 protein. The sample includes about 110,000 distinct CDR3 sequences, 75% of them seen just once. Source material: lung tumor tissue. The receptors originated from a woman aged 55-69 years with non-small cell lung cancer. CDR3s include the opening cysteine and the closing phenylalanine or tryptophan. The D gene is left open where the match is weak. Size tells how often a clone was seen (once, few, many) or the class of an expanded clone, and some rows leave it out.

cdr3_aa,cdr3_nt,v_call,j_call,clone_size,d_call
CASSFSRDTQYF,TGTGCCAGCAGTTTCTCTCGGGATACGCAGTATTTT,TRBV12-3/TRBV12-4,TRBJ2-3,many,.
CASSSRQGGTEAFF,TGCGCCAGCAGCTCACGACAGGGGGGGACTGAAGCTTTCTTT,TRBV5-1,TRBJ1-1,few,TRBD1
CASSLNSRGGSQNEQSF,TGTGCCAGCAGTTTAAATTCGCGGGGGGGGTCCCAAAATGAGCAGTCCTTC,TRBV28,TRBJ2-1,.,TRBD2
CARSLGGPANEKLFF,TGCGCCAGAAGCTTAGGAGGCCCGGCTAATGAAAAACTGTTTTTT,TRBV11-3,TRBJ1-4,once,.
CASGYSRGDTEAFF,TGTGCCAGCGGTTACTCCAGGGGCGACACTGAAGCTTTCTTT,TRBV6-5,TRBJ1-1,.,.
CARRNRTGHPTRELFF,TGTGCCAGAAGAAATCGGACAGGGCACCCCACAAGGGAGCTGTTTTTT,TRBV2,TRBJ2-2,.,TRBD1
CSAREDGHEQLF,TGCAGTGCTAGAGAAGATGGCCATGAGCAACTCTTC,TRBV20-1,TRBJ2-1,.,.
CASSQDHGLTLSTEAFF,TGCGCCAGCAGCCAAGATCATGGTTTGACCTTGAGCACTGAAGCTTTCTTT,TRBV4-3,TRBJ1-1,.,.
CSARTTSGYKQYF,TGCAGTGCCAGGACGACATCAGGCTACAAGCAGTACTTC,TRBV29-1,TRBJ2-7,.,.
CANSPITRKLNNEQFF,TGTGCCAACAGCCCGATTACAAGGAAGCTAAACAATGAGCAGTTCTTC,TRBV11-2,TRBJ2-1,.,.
CARSGTGGIGANVLTF,TGTGCCAGATCCGGGACAGGGGGGATTGGGGCCAACGTCCTGACTTTC,TRBV11-3,TRBJ2-6,few,TRBD1
CASSQDRRANQPQHF,TGTGCCAGCAGCCAAGATAGGCGGGCAAATCAGCCCCAGCATTTT,TRBV4-3,TRBJ1-5,.,.
CASSLPPQREQCF,TGTGCCAGCAGTCTTCCTCCCCAGCGCGAGCAGTGCTTC,TRBV11-2,TRBJ2-7,.,.
CASRPGQGSSTDMQYF,TGTGCCAGCAGACCGGGACAGGGTTCTAGCACAGATATGCAGTATTTT,TRBV6-4,TRBJ2-3,.,TRBD1
CVSNPGQLYGYTF,TGTGTCAGCAATCCGGGACAGCTCTATGGCTACACCTTC,TRBV12-3/TRBV12-4,TRBJ1-2,.,TRBD1
CASSYSRRSRGRNQPQHF,TGTGCCAGCAGTTACTCGAGGCGTTCCAGGGGTCGCAATCAGCCCCAGCATTTT,TRBV6-5,TRBJ1-5,many,.
CSANKRGLSNEEYF,TGCAGTGCCAATAAGAGGGGGCTTAGCAACGAGGAGTACTTC,TRBV20-1,TRBJ2-7,.,TRBD1
CVNSQDGTSNYGSTF,TGTGTCAACAGCCAGGACGGGACCTCTAACTATGGCTCCACCTTC,TRBV4-2,TRBJ1-2,.,.
CSTSTVTGGLFF,TGCAGTACTAGCACAGTCACCGGGGGGCTGTTTTTT,TRBV20-1,TRBJ2-2,.,.
CTSSLVGLAKNIQYF,TGTACCAGCAGCTTGGTCGGGTTAGCCAAAAACATTCAGTACTTC,TRBV11-3,TRBJ2-4,.,.
CAWRLAGKNIQYF,TGTGCCTGGAGACTAGCGGGCAAAAACATTCAGTACTTC,TRBV30,TRBJ2-4,.,TRBD2
CASSPPDRPQHF,TGTGCCAGCAGCCCGCCGGATCGGCCCCAGCATTTT,TRBV28,TRBJ1-5,many,.
CASSSSRGVYEQYF,TGTGCCAGCAGTTCCTCAAGGGGAGTGTACGAGCAGTACTTC,TRBV28,TRBJ2-7,many,.
CASSYHDGSAVSYNEQFF,TGTGCCAGCAGCTACCATGATGGGTCAGCGGTTTCTTACAATGAGCAGTTCTTC,TRBV6-2/TRBV6-3,TRBJ2-1,once,.
CSAEQGAETQYF,TGCAGCGCTGAACAGGGGGCCGAGACCCAGTACTTC,TRBV29-1,TRBJ2-5,many,TRBD1
CASSQIFPTTGSSYNEQFF,TGCGCCAGCAGCCAAATTTTCCCGACAACGGGAAGCTCCTACAATGAGCAGTTCTTC,TRBV4-3,TRBJ2-1,.,.
CASNFMTGRLNYGYTF,TGTGCCAGCAACTTCATGACAGGACGGCTCAACTATGGCTACACCTTC,TRBV11-2,TRBJ1-2,.,.
CASSMAGNIEAFF,TGCGCCAGCAGCATGGCCGGGAACATTGAGGCTTTCTTT,TRBV5-1,TRBJ1-1,.,.
CASSQFPVGYTIYF,TGCGCCAGCAGCCAATTCCCAGTAGGATACACCATATATTTT,TRBV4-3,TRBJ1-3,.,.
CASSLGTGGKDTQYF,TGTGCCAGCAGCCTAGGGACAGGTGGTAAGGATACGCAGTATTTT,TRBV11-2,TRBJ2-3,once,TRBD1
CASSLGLTNSPPQF,TGTGCCAGCAGCCTCGGACTGACGAATTCACCCCCCCAGTTT,TRBV7-3,TRBJ1-6,.,.
CTSSPAGQGDHTQYF,TGCACCAGCAGCCCCGCCGGGCAGGGAGATCATACGCAGTATTTT,TRBV11-3,TRBJ2-3,.,.
CSAGDSRSGQPQHF,TGCAGCGCCGGGGACAGTAGGAGCGGGCAGCCCCAGCATTTT,TRBV29-1,TRBJ1-5,medium-sized,TRBD1
CSTRQLSGDLEQYF,TGCAGTACTAGACAACTATCGGGAGACCTCGAGCAGTACTTC,TRBV20-1,TRBJ2-7,.,.
CASSYGQLRRGQYF,TGTGCCAGCAGCTATGGACAGCTCCGCAGGGGACAGTACTTC,TRBV5-6,TRBJ2-7,many,.
CASSHGTSGGNEQLF,TGCGCCAGCAGCCATGGGACTAGCGGGGGCAATGAGCAGCTCTTC,TRBV4-3,TRBJ2-1,.,TRBD2
CASSRDLNTEAFF,TGTGCCAGCAGCCGTGACCTCAACACCGAAGCTTTCTTT,TRBV11-1,TRBJ1-1,.,.
CASSLSNRGNEQFF,TGTGCCAGCAGCCTTTCCAACAGGGGAAATGAGCAGTTCTTC,TRBV11-2,TRBJ2-1,.,TRBD1
CASTDRSEKLFF,TGTGCCAGCACCGACAGGTCTGAAAAACTGTTTTTT,TRBV28,TRBJ1-4,.,.
CASWGRERGNQPQHF,TGTGCCAGCTGGGGCCGGGAACGAGGCAATCAGCCCCAGCATTTT,TRBV28,TRBJ1-5,.,.
CSAREGLVPYF,TGCAGTGCTAGGGAGGGACTAGTCCCGTATTTT,TRBV20-1,TRBJ2-3,many,TRBD2
CSASRHGGNNQPQHF,TGCAGTGCTAGTAGGCATGGGGGAAACAATCAGCCCCAGCATTTT,TRBV20-1,TRBJ1-5,.,.
CASSTDRRETQYF,TGTGCCAGCAGCACGGACAGGCGGGAGACCCAGTACTTC,TRBV5-4,TRBJ2-5,many,TRBD1
CSAFRGDTIYF,TGCAGTGCCTTTCGAGGAGACACCATATATTTT,TRBV20-1,TRBJ1-3,.,.
CATSSGNQPQHF,TGTGCCACCAGCAGTGGGAATCAGCCCCAGCATTTT,TRBV15,TRBJ1-5,.,.
CVSSFSGFYYNEQLF,TGTGTCAGCAGTTTTAGCGGGTTCTACTACAATGAGCAGTTATTC,TRBV27,TRBJ2-1,.,TRBD2
CSVSNVDTQYF,TGCAGCGTTAGTAACGTTGATACACAGTATTTT,TRBV29-1,TRBJ2-3,.,.
CNARAGGNSYEQHF,TGCAATGCTAGAGCCGGGGGTAACTCCTACGAGCAGCACTTC,TRBV20-1,TRBJ2-7,.,.
CSASRQGGSNQPRHF,TGCAGTGCTAGTAGGCAGGGGGGAAGCAATCAGCCTCGGCATTTT,TRBV20-1,TRBJ1-5,.,TRBD1
CASSPNSVISIDTQYF,TGTGCCAGCAGCCCCAACAGCGTAATTAGCATAGATACACAGTATTTT,TRBV11-2,TRBJ2-3,.,.
CPSSRQTGGGYEQYF,TGTCCCAGCAGTCGCCAGACAGGGGGAGGTTACGAGCAGTACTTC,TRBV6-6,TRBJ2-7,few,TRBD1
CASSPLGGDQPQHF,TGTGCCAGCAGCCCCCTAGGGGGGGATCAGCCCCAGCATTTT,TRBV14,TRBJ1-5,many,.
CASRLGWVSNQPQHF,TGTGCCAGCAGGTTGGGGTGGGTGAGCAATCAGCCCCAGCATTTT,TRBV5-5,TRBJ1-5,.,.
CASRDFAMSTEAFF,TGTGCCAGCAGGGATTTTGCCATGAGTACTGAAGCTTTCTTT,TRBV6-2/TRBV6-3,TRBJ1-1,.,.
CASSLVRDCPHDYTF,TGTGCCAGCAGCTTAGTACGGGACTGCCCGCATGACTACACATTC,TRBV11-2,TRBJ1-2,once,.
CASSACTGVNTGELFF,TGTGCAAGCAGTGCCTGCACAGGGGTGAACACCGGGGAGCTGTTTTTT,TRBV11-1,TRBJ2-2,once,TRBD1
CASSSVEDFGTEAFF,TGTGCCAGCAGCTCCGTGGAGGACTTTGGCACTGAAGCTTTCTTT,TRBV5-6,TRBJ1-1,.,.
CTSCRTGGYNEQFF,TGTACCAGCTGCCGGACAGGGGGATACAATGAGCAGTTCTTC,TRBV28,TRBJ2-1,.,TRBD1
CASSYNGSGDEQYF,TGTGCCAGCAGTTATAATGGTAGTGGGGACGAGCAATACTTC,TRBV6-2/TRBV6-3,TRBJ2-7,.,.